This T cell receptor (beta chain) was sequenced in a study of shared clonotypes between healthy human individuals. Assay: immunoSEQ multiplex PCR; the TCRdb copy retains only in-frame clones and omits some. The sample lists more than 2,000,000 clones; more than 90% were seen once. The CDR3 extends over 16 amino acids. The V call is TRBV21-1, the J call TRBJ1-6; TRBD1 is the table's D call, not checked against the DNA. TRBV21-1 has pseudogene status. The sequencing sample was made of naive CD4+ T cells sorted from blood. The subset: CD45RA+ positively selected. This sequence originates from a man between 18 and 35 years old in good health. CDR3 sequence reads: CASSPAPGQGSSPLHF. The CDR3 region has the DNA TGTGCCAGCAGCCCTGCCCCAGGGCAGGGGAGTTCACCCCTCCACTTT.